The entry that follows covers one TCR beta chain sequence. Template material for amplifying TCR beta CDR3 regions consisted of RNA transcripts. With the HTBI primer set, the TCR CDR3 went through a first round of RT-PCR. MiXCR was run by TCRdb on the multiplex PCR reads, yielding one entry per CDR3 protein. The sample contains about 360,000 distinct CDR3 sequences, roughly 14% of which appear only once. Diagnoses rested on clinical symptoms, serum thyroxine and TRAb, thyroid ultrasound and orbital computed tomography. The sample of blood was obtained at first hyperthyroidism diagnosis (before any ophthalmopathy symptoms). The data originate from a study of T cells in Graves' hyperthyroidism and ophthalmopathy. The sequenced material came from blood. The receptor's source is a woman aged 18-35 years with Graves' hyperthyroidism that later progressed to Graves' ophthalmopathy.

Written as DNA, the CDR3 is TGCAGTGCGTGCCGGGACGGGCGCACAGATACGCAGTATTTT. It specifies CSACRDGRTDTQYF. This rearrangement joins TRBV20-1 to TRBJ2-3; perhaps D is TRBD1 or TRBD2 (5 bases each). V was cut by 6 bases and J by 1 base, with 14 bases left in between. Germline-derived CDR1 and CDR2 are DFQATT and SNEGSKA (reference sequence). The CDR3 extends over 14 amino acids.